This T cell receptor beta chain stems from a study of tumor-infiltrating lymphocytes in primary liver carcinoma. The overall study: Each sample had roughly 3.65 to 8 million productive TCRbeta reads regardless of tissue type.

Study results and caveats: Tumor region pairs shared more overlap than did tumor-adjacent and tumor-blood pairs.

Concerning this clonotype: The antigen remains unidentified. Germline is not matched at one junction end, which may reflect a read error.

Extraction of RNA together with DNA used roughly 18-32 mg of unsorted bulk tissue. Through surgical resection, the patients' primary liver carcinoma was treated. A constant-region primer served to make TCR beta cDNA from roughly 480 ng total RNA. Researchers made the TCR beta libraries by running three nested multiplex PCR rounds with slightly modified ARM-PCR. PCR rounds one and two used TRBV1-TRBV30 forward primers with a C-beta reverse primer for 10 cycles each. TCRdb independently ran MiXCR on the multiplex PCR reads; one entry per CDR3 protein. Of fewer than 85,000 distinct CDR3 sequences in the sample, approximately 69% are singletons; the top ten hold 26%. This CDR3 has 13 amino acids. Germline V lookup: CDR1 SGHNT, CDR2 YYREEE (reference sequence).

The receptor was derived from a man aged 35-49 years with primary liver carcinoma and hepatitis B virus infection. Sequencing was carried out using tumor-adjacent normal liver tissue. The rearrangement links TRBV5-4 to TRBJ2-3, with D unresolved. The CDR3 DNA is TGTACCAGCAGCTTGGAAAGTTTTGATACGCAGTATTTT. It is translated as CTSSLESFDTQYF.